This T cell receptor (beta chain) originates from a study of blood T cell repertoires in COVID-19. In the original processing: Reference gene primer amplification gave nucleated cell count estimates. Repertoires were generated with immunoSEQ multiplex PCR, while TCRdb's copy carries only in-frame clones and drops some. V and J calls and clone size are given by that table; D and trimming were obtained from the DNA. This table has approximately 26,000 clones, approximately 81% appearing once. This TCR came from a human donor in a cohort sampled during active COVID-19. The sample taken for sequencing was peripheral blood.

CDR3 sequence (DNA): TGTGCCAGTTCAGGGGAGTGGAGCTATGGCTACACCTTC. It encodes CASSGEWSYGYTF. This chain uses TRBV25-1 with TRBJ1-2, with a possible D match to TRBD1 (6 bases). The CDR3 loop spans 13 amino acids. Trimming took off 9 bases at V and 4 bases at J, with 15 bases between the two ends. CDR1 and CDR2 (germline): MGHDK, SYGVNS.